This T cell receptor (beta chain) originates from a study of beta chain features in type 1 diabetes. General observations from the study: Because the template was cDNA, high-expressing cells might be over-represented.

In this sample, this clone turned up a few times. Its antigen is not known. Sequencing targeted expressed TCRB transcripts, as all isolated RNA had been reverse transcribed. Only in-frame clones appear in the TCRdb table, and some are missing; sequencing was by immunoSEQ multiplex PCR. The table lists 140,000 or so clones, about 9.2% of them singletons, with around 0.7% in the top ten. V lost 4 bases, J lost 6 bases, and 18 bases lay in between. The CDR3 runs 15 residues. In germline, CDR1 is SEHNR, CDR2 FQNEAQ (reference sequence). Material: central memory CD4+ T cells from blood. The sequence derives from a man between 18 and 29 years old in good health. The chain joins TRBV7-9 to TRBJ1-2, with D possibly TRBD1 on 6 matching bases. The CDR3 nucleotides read TGTGCCAGCAGCTCGATACAGGGATTGTACCATGGCTACACCTTC. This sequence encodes CASSSIQGLYHGYTF. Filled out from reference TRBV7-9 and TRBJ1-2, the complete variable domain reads DTGVSQNPRHKITKRGQNVTFRCDPISEHNRLYWYRQTLGQGPEFLTYFQNEAQLEKSRLLSDRFSAERPKGSFSTLEIQRTEQGDSAMYLCASSSIQGLYHGYTFGSGTRLTVV.